The 25 T cell receptor beta chains below all came from one sample that was sequenced in a study of beta chain features in type 1 diabetes. Findings and caveats of the study: Across all four CD4+ subsets, people with type 1 diabetes showed modestly shorter TCRB CDR3s.

Sequenced material consisted of expressed TCRB transcripts (all of the isolated RNA was reverse transcribed). Data came from immunoSEQ multiplex PCR; TCRdb stores just in-frame clones and leaves some out. The sample has over 650,000 clones; around an eighth are singletons. Their antigen targets remain unknown. The sample consisted of naive CD4+ T cells from blood. The receptors were gathered from a man aged 18 to 29 with type 1 diabetes.

The chain is built from TRBV14 and TRBJ1-5; perhaps TRBD1 as D (6 bases). CDR3 length: 13 residues. V was cut by 3 bases and J by 5 bases, with 8 bases left in between. Germline-derived CDR1 and CDR2 are SGHDN and FVKESK. Here the CDR3 reads CASSQNRDQPQHF. DNA for the CDR3: TGTGCCAGCAGCCAGAACAGGGATCAGCCCCAGCATTTT.

V gene TRBV29-1 combines with J gene TRBJ1-1, with 8 bases lining up with TRBD1. The length of the CDR3 is 13 residues. Germline V gene sequence: CDR1 SQVTM, CDR2 ANQGSEA. Germline trimming cut 2 bases from V and 4 bases from J; bases unmatched to any gene: 3. CDR3 nucleotide sequence: TGCAGCGTTGAAAGGGGGACAGGCACTGAAGCTTTCTTT. Translation gives CSVERGTGTEAFF.

The sample holds a few counts of this clone. Additional DNA sequences in this sample encode the identical CDR3. The chain has TRBV7-2 and TRBJ2-7, with 8 positions matching TRBD2. Germline-derived CDR1 and CDR2 are SGHTA and FQGNSA. This CDR3 spans 14 amino acids. V lost 5 bases and J lost 3; bases outside the gene matches: 6. The CDR3 here is CASSLGAGGYEQYF. CDR3 coding DNA: TGTGCCAGCAGCCTAGGGGCGGGGGGCTACGAGCAGTACTTC.

This clone has a handful of counts. The chain links TRBV5-6 to TRBJ2-1, with 7 bases aligning to TRBD1. The CDR3 covers 13 residues. Trimming removed 4 bases from V and 6 bases from J; junction bases left unmatched: 4. CDR1 SGHDT and CDR2 YYEEEE come from the germline V gene. In nucleotides, the CDR3 is TGTGCCAGCAGCCTGGACAGGACCAATGAGCAGTTCTTC. Its protein product is CASSLDRTNEQFF.

As concerns this clone: The sample holds other DNA sequences that translate to the same CDR3. The rearrangement uses TRBV5-4 and TRBJ2-7, with 9 bases fitting TRBD1. V lost 4 bases and J lost 1; bases outside the gene matches: 3. CDR3 size: 14 residues. In germline, CDR1 is SGHNT, CDR2 YYREEE (reference sequence). CDR3 DNA sequence: TGTGCCAGCAGCACCGGGACAGGGTCCTACGAGCAGTACTTC. Protein product: CASSTGTGSYEQYF.

The V gene is TRBV7-9, the J gene TRBJ2-7; 8 bases align to TRBD1. V shed 0 bases, J shed 8 bases, and the junction held 6 bases outside the gene matches. The CDR3 is made up of 14 amino acids. Germline V CDR1 and CDR2: SEHNR, FQNEAQ (reference sequence). The CDR3 DNA follows: TGTGCCAGCAGCTTAGCGGGACAGGAGGGGAAGCAGTACTTC. This gives the protein CASSLAGQEGKQYF. The variable domain in full, completed from reference TRBV7-9 and TRBJ2-7, reads DTGVSQNPRHKITKRGQNVTFRCDPISEHNRLYWYRQTLGQGPEFLTYFQNEAQLEKSRLLSDRFSAERPKGSFSTLEIQRTEQGDSAMYLCASSLAGQEGKQYFGPGTRLTVT.

The gene calls are TRBV11-3 and TRBJ2-1, with 12 positions matching TRBD2. The CDR3 extends over 18 amino acids. J lost 7 bases, V lost 4 bases, and 14 bases had no gene match. Germline lookup yields CDR1 SGHNT and CDR2 YENEEA. CDR3 region: CASSSRGLAGKKGNEQFF. As DNA, the CDR3 is TGTGCCAGCAGCTCACGTGGACTAGCGGGGAAAAAGGGTAATGAGCAGTTCTTC. The entire variable domain, with the rest obtained from reference TRBV11-3 and TRBJ2-1, is as follows: EAGVVQSPRYKIIEKKQPVAFWCNPISGHNTLYWYLQNLGQGPELLIRYENEEAVDDSQLPKDRFSAERLKGVDSTLKIQPAELGDSAVYLCASSSRGLAGKKGNEQFFGPGTRLTVL.

The genes are TRBV7-9 and TRBJ2-3; 9 nucleotides line up with TRBD2. V shed 5 bases, J shed 4 bases, and the junction held 7 bases outside the gene matches. The CDR3 has 15 amino acids. Germline CDR1 reads SEHNR; CDR2 reads FQNEAQ (reference sequence). The CDR3 nucleotides read TGTGCCAGCAGCCCCCAAGCGGGAGGAGCAGATACGCAGTATTTT. It codes for CASSPQAGGADTQYF.

CDR3 in DNA: TGCGCCAGCAGCCGCGGGAGTTCGGATAATGAGCAGTTCTTC. It yields the protein CASSRGSSDNEQFF. The chain combines TRBV5-1 with TRBJ2-1, with TRBD2 identical over 7 bases. V was pared by 4 bases and J by 7 bases, with 8 bases of the junction left unmatched. Germline-derived CDR1 and CDR2 are SGHRS and YFSETQ. The CDR3 contains 14 residues.

This clone was recorded a few times. The chain combines TRBV9 with TRBJ2-1, with 10 bases that match TRBD2. V gave up 3 bases and J gave up 10 bases; unmatched junction bases: 13. Germline V CDR1 and CDR2: SGDLS, YYNGEE. This CDR3 comprises 16 residues. This chain's CDR3 is CASSASGSHFLGEQFF. In DNA, the CDR3 is TGTGCCAGCAGCGCTAGCGGGAGCCATTTTTTAGGGGAGCAGTTCTTC. The full variable domain, with the rest looked up from reference TRBV9 and TRBJ2-1, is DSGVTQTPKHLITATGQRVTLRCSPRSGDLSVYWYQQSLDQGLQFLIQYYNGEERAKGNILERFSAQQFPDLHSELNLSSLELGDSALYFCASSASGSHFLGEQFFGPGTRLTVL.

The DNA of the CDR3 is TGTGCCAGTACGGCCCACAGGTACAATGAGCAGTTCTTC. It translates to CASTAHRYNEQFF. The genes are TRBV19 and TRBJ2-1; the D gene is possibly TRBD1 (5 bases). CDR3 size: 13 residues. V was cut by 7 bases and J by 4 bases, with 11 bases left in between. Germline V CDR1 and CDR2: LNHDA, SQIVND (reference sequence).

This clone came up a few times. The rearrangement links TRBV6-5 to TRBJ1-2, with a possible D match to TRBD1 (5 bases). Trimming stripped 6 bases from V and 4 bases from J, with 15 bases between. The CDR3 consists of 14 residues. The germline V gene has CDR1 MNHEY and CDR2 SVGAGI. As DNA, the CDR3 is TGTGCCAGCAGCCTATCAACAGGCTCCTATGGCTACACCTTC. Translating gives CASSLSTGSYGYTF.

To note about this clone: Within the sample, other DNA sequences also encode this same CDR3. The chain recombines TRBV2 with TRBJ2-5; D unclear. There are 13 residues in the CDR3. Germline V gene sequence: CDR1 SNHLY, CDR2 FYNNEI. The germline V and J ends were trimmed by 9 bases and 0 bases, with 11 bases remaining between them. The CDR3 loop is CASSRENQETQYF. Here the CDR3 DNA reads TGTGCCAGTAGCAGAGAAAACCAAGAGACCCAGTACTTC.

A note on this clone: At one of its ends the junction is not consistent with the germline gene, which may arise from a read error. V usage is TRBV6-5 and J usage is TRBJ1-3; D is undetermined. Germline loops: CDR1 MNHEY, CDR2 SVGAGI. The CDR3 consists of 14 residues. CDR3 in DNA: TGTGCCAGCGGAAAAAGGGCAGCTGGAAACACCATATTTTTT. Translation gives CASGKRAAGNTIFF.

V gene TRBV29-1 combines with J gene TRBJ2-7; 7 bases agree with TRBD1. The CDR3 contains 12 residues. CDR1 and CDR2 from the germline V gene are SQVTM and ANQGSEA. V dropped 4 bases and J dropped 5; count of bases not matched to a gene: 5. The CDR3 protein is CSVVRGSHEQYF. CDR3 DNA sequence: TGCAGCGTTGTCAGGGGGAGCCACGAGCAGTACTTC.

This sequence joins TRBV10-3 and TRBJ2-5; perhaps TRBD2 as D (6 bases). CDR1 ENHRY and CDR2 SYGVKD come from the germline V gene. There are 12 residues in the CDR3. Trimming removed 0 bases from V and 13 bases from J, with 12 bases in between. The CDR3 sequence is CAISESTEGPYF. The CDR3 DNA is TGTGCCATCAGTGAGTCGACGGAGGGACCGTACTTC.

The V call is TRBV4-2, the J call TRBJ2-1; 10 bases agree with TRBD2. Germline CDR1 and CDR2: LGHNA and YNFKEQ. The CDR3 is 16 residues long. V lost 2 bases to trimming and J lost 7 bases; unmatched junction nucleotides: 8. CDR3 in amino acids: CASSQKAVSGGNEQFF. For the CDR3, the DNA is TGTGCCAGCAGCCAAAAGGCGGTTAGCGGGGGGAATGAGCAGTTCTTC.

This clone has more than one count but fewer than ten. The CDR3 region is CAWSEQYYEQYF. The CDR3 region has the DNA TGTGCCTGGAGTGAACAATACTACGAGCAGTACTTC. The chain links TRBV30 to TRBJ2-7, with unresolved D. CDR3 size: 12 residues. Germline V gene lookup returns CDR1 GTSNPN and CDR2 SVGIG (reference sequence). The V end was cut by 1 base, the J end by 3 bases, with 7 bases between. Drawing the rest from reference TRBV30 and TRBJ2-7, the complete variable domain is SQTIHQWPATLVQPVGSPLSLECTVEGTSNPNLYWYRQAAGRGLQLLFYSVGIGQISSEVPQNLSASRPQDRQFILSSKKLLLSDSGFYLCAWSEQYYEQYFGPGTRLTVT.

This clone showed up just a few times. The V gene is TRBV29-1, the J gene TRBJ1-1; 8 nucleotides match TRBD1. V lost 3 bases, J lost 11 bases, and 8 bases stayed unmatched. CDR1 is SQVTM and CDR2 is ANQGSEA in the germline V gene. CDR3 length equals 12 residues. CDR3 in amino acids: CSVDGQGAGAFF. DNA for the CDR3: TGCAGCGTTGATGGTCAGGGGGCTGGGGCTTTCTTT. Complete variable domain (other parts from reference TRBV29-1 and TRBJ1-1): SAVISQKPSRDICQRGTSLTIQCQVDSQVTMMFWYRQQPGQSLTLIATANQGSEATYESGFVIDKFPISRPNLTFSTLTVSNMSPEDSSIYLCSVDGQGAGAFFGQGTRLTVV.

This chain links TRBV27 with TRBJ2-1; maybe TRBD2 (5 bases). Germline loops: CDR1 MNHEY, CDR2 SMNVEV (reference sequence). The length of the CDR3 is 16 residues. Trimming took 4 bases from V and 0 from J, leaving 13 bases between them. The CDR3 is CASSWLAGSSYNEQFF. CDR3 nucleotide sequence: TGTGCCAGCAGTTGGCTGGCGGGTAGCTCCTACAATGAGCAGTTCTTC.

This chain joins TRBV7-2 and TRBJ2-1; the match to TRBD1 covers 7 bases. Unmatched junction bases numbered 2, after V lost 0 bases and J lost 3 bases. The CDR3 is made up of 15 amino acids. Germline V gives CDR1 SGHTA, CDR2 FQGNSA. CDR3 in DNA: TGTGCCAGCAGCTTAGCGGGGACAGACTACAATGAGCAGTTCTTC. Protein product: CASSLAGTDYNEQFF.

The CDR3 loop reads CSKADGSNQPQHF. Written as DNA, the CDR3 is TGCAGCAAGGCGGACGGAAGCAATCAGCCCCAGCATTTT. V usage is TRBV29-1 and J usage is TRBJ1-5; D gene ambiguous. The CDR3 length is 13 residues. Germline V gene sequence: CDR1 SQVTM, CDR2 ANQGSEA. V was clipped by 8 bases and J by 1 base, with 12 bases between them.

V usage is TRBV30 and J usage is TRBJ1-1; maybe TRBD1 (6 bases). From germline, CDR1 is GTSNPN and CDR2 SVGIG (reference sequence). This CDR3 has 19 residues. Trimming left V 0 bases short and J 0 bases short, with 23 bases between. The CDR3, as DNA: TGTGCCTGGAGTGTACTGGGGGGCGGGAGGACCGCGATGAACACTGAAGCTTTCTTT. Residues: CAWSVLGGGRTAMNTEAFF. The full variable domain, with the rest looked up from reference TRBV30 and TRBJ1-1, is SQTIHQWPATLVQPVGSPLSLECTVEGTSNPNLYWYRQAAGRGLQLLFYSVGIGQISSEVPQNLSASRPQDRQFILSSKKLLLSDSGFYLCAWSVLGGGRTAMNTEAFFGQGTRLTVV.

This CDR3 is CASSIRTSGAETQYF. DNA of the CDR3: TGTGCCAGCAGCATCCGGACTAGCGGGGCGGAGACCCAGTACTTC. This chain connects TRBV9 to TRBJ2-5; TRBD2 matches at 12 bases. Per the germline V gene, CDR1 is SGDLS and CDR2 is YYNGEE. CDR3 length: 15 amino acids. The V and J ends lost 4 bases and 5 bases, in that order; junction bases with no gene match: 6.

The chain couples TRBV7-9 to TRBJ2-5; tentatively, D is TRBD1 or TRBD2 (5 bases each). Germline CDR1 is SEHNR and CDR2 is FQNEAQ (reference sequence). The germline V and J ends were trimmed by 1 base and 3 bases, with 6 bases remaining between them. The CDR3 covers 13 residues. The CDR3 here is CASSLGGEETQYF. In DNA form, the CDR3 reads TGTGCCAGCAGCTTAGGAGGGGAAGAGACCCAGTACTTC. The complete variable domain, with remaining parts taken from reference TRBV7-9 and TRBJ2-5, reads DTGVSQNPRHKITKRGQNVTFRCDPISEHNRLYWYRQTLGQGPEFLTYFQNEAQLEKSRLLSDRFSAERPKGSFSTLEIQRTEQGDSAMYLCASSLGGEETQYFGPGTRLLVL.